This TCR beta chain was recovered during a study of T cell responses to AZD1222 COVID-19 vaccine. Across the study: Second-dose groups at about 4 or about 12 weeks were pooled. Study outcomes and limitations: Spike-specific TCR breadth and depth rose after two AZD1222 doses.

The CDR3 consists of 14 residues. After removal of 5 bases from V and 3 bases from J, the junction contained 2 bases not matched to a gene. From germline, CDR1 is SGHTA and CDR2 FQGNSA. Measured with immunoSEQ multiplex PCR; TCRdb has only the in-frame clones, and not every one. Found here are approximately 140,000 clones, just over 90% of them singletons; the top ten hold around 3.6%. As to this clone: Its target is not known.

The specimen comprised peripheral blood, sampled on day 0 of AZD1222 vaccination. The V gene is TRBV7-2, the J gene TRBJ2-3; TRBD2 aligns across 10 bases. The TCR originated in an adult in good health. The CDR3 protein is CASSPSGRTDTQYF. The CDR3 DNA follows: TGTGCCAGCAGCCCTAGCGGGAGAACAGATACGCAGTATTTT.